A single sample gave rise to the 28 T cell receptor beta chains below, sequenced in a study of vaccination effects on CD4 cells after COVID-19. These receptors' targets are unknown. Using immunoSEQ multiplex PCR, the repertoire was profiled, and TCRdb retains in-frame clones only, with some absent. The repertoire consists of 37,000 or so clones, with 65% to 70% occurring once and the leading ten covering 4% to 5%. With 9 to 11 days of culture completed, CD4+ T cells were isolated. Sequencing used CD4+ T cells from PBMCs cultured without peptide, obtained before COVID-19 vaccination. The source of these receptors is a human donor who received a COVID-19 vaccine.

CDR3 coding DNA: TGTGCCAGCAGCCAACGGGGGGGCGAGCAGTTCTTC. Translating it yields CASSQRGGEQFF. The chain uses TRBV3-1 (or the pseudogene TRBV3-2) and TRBJ2-1; 8 bases are a match to TRBD2. V lost 2 bases, J lost 10 bases, and 1 base stayed unmatched. Germline V gene lookup returns CDR1 LGHDT and CDR2 YNNKEL (reference sequence). The length of the CDR3 is 12 residues.

This chain joins TRBV18 and TRBJ1-6; the match to TRBD1 covers 7 bases. The CDR3 loop spans 18 amino acids. J gave up 0 bases and V 3 bases, and 8 bases lay outside the gene matches. The V gene's germline CDR1 is KGHSH and CDR2 LQKENI. In DNA form, the CDR3 reads TGTGCCAGCTCACCTTGGACGGGACAGAGCTCCTATAATTCACCCCTCCACTTT. This gives the protein CASSPWTGQSSYNSPLHF.

This chain joins TRBV5-1 and TRBJ2-7; no firm D call. The germline V gene encodes CDR1 SGHRS and CDR2 YFSETQ. This CDR3 is 11 amino acids long. Between the trimmed V and J ends, which lost 4 bases and 3 bases, there was a span of 5 bases. The CDR3 here is CASSANYEQYF. CDR3 nucleotides: TGCGCCAGCAGCGCGAACTACGAGCAGTACTTC.

By share of the sample, this clone is medium-sized. J is TRBJ1-2 and V is TRBV20-1, with no clear D. Germline CDR1 DFQATT, CDR2 SNEGSKA (reference sequence). V lost 3 bases and J lost 5, with 4 bases in between. The CDR3 totals 10 residues. The CDR3 is CSASGYGYTF. CDR3 coding DNA: TGCAGTGCTAGCGGGTATGGCTACACCTTC.

The chain is built from TRBV5-1 and TRBJ1-1, with 8 bases aligning to TRBD1. The CDR3 sequence is 18 residues long. Germline CDR1 and CDR2: SGHRS and YFSETQ. Losses at the gene ends were 5 bases for V and 6 bases for J; bases not matched to a gene: 21. The CDR3 is CASRHDRGSLVGTSEAFF. The CDR3 DNA follows: TGCGCCAGCAGACACGACAGGGGCTCTTTAGTGGGAACGTCTGAAGCTTTCTTT.

This chain uses TRBV6-5 with TRBJ2-5; D might be TRBD1 (6 bases). Germline V gene sequence: CDR1 MNHEY, CDR2 SVGAGI. V lost 6 bases, J lost 4 bases, and 18 bases lay in between. The CDR3 is made up of 15 amino acids. The CDR3 spells CASRRLRDIGETQYF. The CDR3 bases are TGTGCCAGCAGACGACTCCGGGACATAGGAGAGACCCAGTACTTC.

The chain is built from TRBV14 and TRBJ2-3; TRBD1 might be the D (5 bases). The CDR3 contains 17 residues. CDR1 and CDR2 from the germline V gene are SGHDN and FVKESK. Trimming left V 5 bases short and J 0 bases short, with 18 bases between. The CDR3, as DNA: TGTGCCAGCAGCTCCTTTTGGGGCGGAACTAGCACAGATACGCAGTATTTT. It specifies CASSSFWGGTSTDTQYF.

The chain combines TRBV20-1 with TRBJ2-7; D is ambiguous. V was trimmed by 3 bases and J by 2 bases, leaving 5 bases between them. Germline values: CDR1 DFQATT, CDR2 SNEGSKA (reference sequence). This CDR3 has 11 amino acids. The CDR3 region has the DNA TGCAGTGCTAGTGCGGCCTACGAGCAGTACTTC. It encodes CSASAAYEQYF.

This clone is classed as medium-sized. This chain uses TRBV4-2 with TRBJ2-2, with D tentatively TRBD1 (6 bases). The germline gives CDR1 LGHNA, CDR2 YNFKEQ. Between the trimmed V and J ends, which lost 0 bases and 5 bases, there was a span of 10 bases. The CDR3 covers 15 residues. For the CDR3, the DNA is TGTGCCAGCAGCCAAGAAGGGGGACGGACCGGGGAGCTGTTTTTT. It specifies CASSQEGGRTGELFF.

V is TRBV20-1 and J is TRBJ1-2, with 7 bases lining up with TRBD1. The CDR3 has 11 amino acids. V lost 1 base and J lost 13; bases outside the gene matches: 6. Germline CDR1 is DFQATT and CDR2 is SNEGSKA (reference sequence). CDR3 coding DNA: TGCAGTGCTAGAGGGGAACAGGGGCCCACCTTC. Translation: CSARGEQGPTF.

As DNA, the CDR3 is TGTGCCACCAGCAGAGAAACCCACTCCCCGTACGAGCAGTACTTC. This translates into CATSRETHSPYEQYF. The V gene is TRBV15, the J gene TRBJ2-7; D is uncertain. Trimming pared 0 bases from V and 4 bases from J, leaving 13 bases between. CDR1 LNHNV and CDR2 YYDKDF come from the germline V gene (reference sequence). The CDR3 totals 15 residues.

The chain uses TRBV10-3 and TRBJ2-3; either TRBD1 or TRBD2 may supply D (5 bases each). The CDR3 has 15 amino acids. Germline CDR1 is ENHRY and CDR2 is SYGVKD. Trimming took 5 bases from V and 2 from J, leaving 14 bases between them. CDR3 sequence: CAISTGPDSTDTQYF. For the CDR3, the DNA is TGTGCCATCAGTACGGGACCGGATTCCACAGATACGCAGTATTTT.

The chain couples TRBV19 to TRBJ2-3, with 9 positions matching TRBD1. Germline trimming cut 6 bases from V and 5 bases from J; bases unmatched to any gene: 9. The CDR3 is 15 residues long. The germline V gene encodes CDR1 LNHDA and CDR2 SQIVND (reference sequence). CDR3 in amino acids: CASRGPGQGEDTQYF. The CDR3 coding sequence is TGTGCCAGTAGGGGGCCGGGACAGGGAGAAGATACGCAGTATTTT. Complete variable domain (other parts from reference TRBV19 and TRBJ2-3): DGGITQSPKYLFRKEGQNVTLSCEQNLNHDAMYWYRQDPGQGLRLIYYSQIVNDFQKGDIAEGYSVSREKKESFPLTVTSAQKNPTAFYLCASRGPGQGEDTQYFGPGTRLTVL.

This chain connects TRBV11-2 to TRBJ2-1; 10 bases map to TRBD2. Germline values: CDR1 SGHAT, CDR2 FQNNGV. This CDR3 region has 18 residues. Germline trimming cut 2 bases from V and 2 bases from J; bases unmatched to any gene: 9. The CDR3 DNA is TGTGCCAGCAGCTTAAACCCTAGCGGGGGTGGAACCTACAATGAGCAGTTCTTC. The encoded protein is CASSLNPSGGGTYNEQFF. Based on the CDR3 plus reference TRBV11-2 and TRBJ2-1, the full variable domain is EAGVAQSPRYKIIEKRQSVAFWCNPISGHATLYWYQQILGQGPKLLIQFQNNGVVDDSQLPKDRFSAERLKGVDSTLKIQPAKLEDSAVYLCASSLNPSGGGTYNEQFFGPGTRLTVL.

V usage is TRBV5-6 and J usage is TRBJ2-7; D might be TRBD1 (6 bases). V lost 1 base and J 3 bases, leaving 8 bases between the germline ends. The germline V gene has CDR1 SGHDT and CDR2 YYEEEE. This CDR3 region has 13 residues. The CDR3 protein is CASSLTGNYEQYF. For the CDR3, the DNA is TGTGCCAGCAGCTTGACAGGGAACTACGAGCAGTACTTC. Full variable domain (rest looked up from reference TRBV5-6 and TRBJ2-7): DAGVTQSPTHLIKTRGQQVTLRCSPKSGHDTVSWYQQALGQGPQFIFQYYEEEERQRGNFPDRFSGHQFPNYSSELNVNALLLGDSALYLCASSLTGNYEQYFGPGTRLTVT.

The chain couples TRBV7-9 to TRBJ1-6, with TRBD1 matching 10 bases. Trimming removed 6 bases from V and 9 bases from J; junction bases left unmatched: 8. The CDR3 runs 15 residues. Germline loops: CDR1 SEHNR, CDR2 FQNEAQ (reference sequence). CDR3 amino acids: CASRSRQGASSPLHF. The CDR3 region has the DNA TGTGCCAGCAGATCCAGACAGGGGGCGAGTTCACCCCTCCACTTT.

This clone occurred once. The chain carries TRBV6-5 and TRBJ2-7; no clear D gene. The V and J ends lost 0 bases and 3 bases respectively, with 6 bases between them. CDR3 size: 13 residues. Germline lookup yields CDR1 MNHEY and CDR2 SVGAGI. The CDR3 reads CASSYSSLYEQYF. The CDR3 DNA reads as TGTGCCAGCAGTTACTCTTCTCTCTACGAGCAGTACTTC.

This chain uses TRBV30 with TRBJ1-5, with 10 bases that match TRBD1. The CDR3 is 14 amino acids. Germline V CDR1 and CDR2: GTSNPN, SVGIG (reference sequence). The ends lost 1 base at V and 6 bases at J; junction bases unmatched: 3. As DNA, the CDR3 is TGTGCCTGGAGTGGACAGGGGGCGAGTCAGCCCCAGCATTTT. Encoded protein: CAWSGQGASQPQHF.

This chain uses TRBV9 with TRBJ2-3, with TRBD2 as a possible D gene (6 bases). Trimming took 0 bases from V and 5 from J, leaving 10 bases between them. This CDR3 region has 14 residues. The germline gives CDR1 SGDLS, CDR2 YYNGEE. CDR3 bases: TGTGCCAGCAGCGTAGAGACTAGGGGAGATACGCAGTATTTT. Encoded protein: CASSVETRGDTQYF.

The V call is TRBV27, the J call TRBJ1-5; 8 bases align to TRBD1. Germline CDR1 and CDR2: MNHEY and SMNVEV (reference sequence). V lost 6 bases and J lost 6; bases outside the gene matches: 4. This CDR3 has 13 amino acids. The CDR3 loop is CASRGQGTQPQHF. The CDR3 nucleotides are TGTGCCAGCAGAGGACAGGGCACTCAGCCCCAGCATTTT.

V usage is TRBV30 and J usage is TRBJ1-2, with 9 bases aligning to TRBD1. Germline lookup yields CDR1 GTSNPN and CDR2 SVGIG (reference sequence). This CDR3 region has 13 residues. J lost 8 bases, V lost 3 bases, and 7 bases had no gene match. The CDR3 DNA follows: TGTGCCTGGAGCGGGACAGGGTACAGGGGCTACACCTTC. Translation: CAWSGTGYRGYTF.

The V and J genes are TRBV5-4 and TRBJ2-3, with 8 bases identical to TRBD1. Looked up from germline, CDR1 is SGHNT and CDR2 is YYREEE (reference sequence). Trimming cost V 5 bases and J 4 bases; bases outside gene matches: 9. The CDR3 extends over 15 amino acids. The CDR3 DNA reads TGTGCCAGCAGTTACAGGACAGGGACGGCAGATACGCAGTATTTT. This codes for CASSYRTGTADTQYF.

The rearrangement links TRBV5-4 to TRBJ2-3; 10 nucleotides match TRBD2. Germline CDR1 SGHNT, CDR2 YYREEE (reference sequence). The CDR3 extends over 16 amino acids. With V trimmed by 4 bases and J by 2 bases, 7 bases remained unmatched. For the CDR3, the DNA is TGTGCCAGCAGCGCCCGGACTAGCGGACACACAGATACGCAGTATTTT. It specifies CASSARTSGHTDTQYF.

This clone showed up just a few times. V is TRBV5-6 and J is TRBJ1-2; 9 nucleotides align to TRBD1. CDR3 length equals 14 residues. Germline CDR1 is SGHDT and CDR2 is YYEEEE. The J segment lost 6 bases and the V segment lost 4 bases, leaving 7 bases of the junction unmatched. Written as DNA, the CDR3 is TGTGCCAGCAGCCCGGGAGGGACAGGGCATGGCTACACCTTC. It codes for CASSPGGTGHGYTF.

This clone has more than one count but fewer than ten. The rearrangement links TRBV19 to TRBJ1-2, with TRBD1 as a possible D gene (6 bases). This CDR3 has 13 amino acids. The V and J ends lost 5 bases and 4 bases respectively, with 11 bases between them. Germline V gene data show CDR1 as LNHDA and CDR2 as SQIVND (reference sequence). The CDR3 protein is CASSPTGAYGYTF. CDR3 bases: TGTGCCAGTAGTCCGACAGGTGCCTATGGCTACACCTTC. The complete variable domain, with remaining parts taken from reference TRBV19 and TRBJ1-2, reads DGGITQSPKYLFRKEGQNVTLSCEQNLNHDAMYWYRQDPGQGLRLIYYSQIVNDFQKGDIAEGYSVSREKKESFPLTVTSAQKNPTAFYLCASSPTGAYGYTFGSGTRLTVV.

V gene TRBV18 combines with J gene TRBJ2-3; D tentatively reads TRBD1 or TRBD2 (7 bases each). Trimming pared 4 bases from V and 0 bases from J, leaving 35 bases between. The CDR3 totals 23 residues. CDR1 is KGHSH, CDR2 LQKENI, per germline. CDR3 bases: TGTGCCAGCTCACTAGGGGGCGGGGGTCTGCGGACCCGTAGACCCAAAAGCACAGATACGCAGTATTTT. Translation: CASSLGGGGLRTRRPKSTDTQYF.

This sequence joins TRBV18 and TRBJ2-2, with TRBD2 as a possible D gene (5 bases). The CDR3 spans 16 residues. The V end lost 6 bases, the J end lost 2 bases, and 16 bases lay between the germline ends. Germline V CDR1 and CDR2: KGHSH, LQKENI. DNA for the CDR3: TGTGCCAGCTCTCGGACCCCCCTAGCAAACACCGGGGAGCTGTTTTTT. Translation gives CASSRTPLANTGELFF.

The V and J genes are TRBV6-5 and TRBJ2-7; 8 bases align to TRBD2. CDR3 length: 13 residues. With 7 bases clipped from V and 3 bases from J, the junction kept 5 bases outside the gene matches. Germline V gene lookup returns CDR1 MNHEY and CDR2 SVGAGI. The CDR3 nucleotides are TGTGCCAGCAAATACGGGACTAGCTACGAGCAGTACTTC. Translating it yields CASKYGTSYEQYF.